What follows is one T cell receptor (beta chain) and its context. No patient had autoimmune disease or received systemic immunosuppression. This entry comes from a study of OX40 agonist ivuxolimab in advanced cancers. Turning to the study itself: Prior therapy, whether anti-PD-1, anti-PD-L1 or anti-CTLA-4, was allowed, and 40% had some.

The repertoire was sequenced with immunoSEQ multiplex PCR; TCRdb's copy has only in-frame clones and lacks some. In the table there are about 45,000 clones, around 86% of which are singletons. The CDR3 has 14 residues. V was cut by 0 bases and J by 0 bases, with 3 bases left in between. CDR1 is SGHVS, CDR2 FQNEAQ, per germline. V gene TRBV7-8 combines with J gene TRBJ2-1; no clear D gene. The receptor was derived from an adult with an advanced solid tumor such as melanoma, head and neck, liver or kidney cancer. The material sequenced was CD4+ or CD8+ T cells sorted from blood, taken in a trial of the OX40 agonist ivuxolimab. CDR3 bases: TGTGCCAGCAGCTTAGCCGGCTCCTACAATGAGCAGTTCTTC. Translated, it gives CASSLAGSYNEQFF.